A single sample is the source of the 20 T cell receptor beta chains below, sequenced in a study of blood T cell repertoires in COVID-19. The method was immunoSEQ multiplex PCR; TCRdb's version includes in-frame clones alone and lacks a portion of them. The sample yields around 32,000 clones, 65% to 90% seen once. The sequencing input was peripheral blood. These receptors originate from an elderly woman with active or convalescent COVID-19.

The sample holds a few counts of this clone. Here the CDR3 reads CASSSRQNTGELFF. The CDR3, as DNA: TGTGCCAGCTCATCCCGACAGAACACCGGGGAGCTGTTTTTT. The V and J genes are TRBV18 and TRBJ2-2; D gene uncertain. CDR1 and CDR2 (germline): KGHSH, LQKENI. V lost 5 bases and J lost 1, with 8 bases in between. The CDR3 loop spans 14 amino acids.

The CDR3 region is CSGKDRVSYNEQFF. DNA for the CDR3: TGCAGCGGGAAGGACAGGGTCTCCTACAATGAGCAGTTCTTC. The J gene is TRBJ2-1, the V gene TRBV29-1, with 8 bases that match TRBD1. This CDR3 spans 14 amino acids. CDR1 SQVTM and CDR2 ANQGSEA come from the germline V gene. Trimming removed 7 bases from V and 0 bases from J; junction bases left unmatched: 5.

The J gene is TRBJ1-2, the V gene TRBV19; D uncertain. Germline loops: CDR1 LNHDA, CDR2 SQIVND (reference sequence). The CDR3 sequence is 14 residues long. Trimming stripped 1 base from V and 4 bases from J, with 10 bases between. As DNA, the CDR3 is TGTGCCAGTAGTATAGGGGGAGAGATCTATGGCTACACCTTC. Translation gives CASSIGGEIYGYTF.

The rearrangement joins TRBV15 to TRBJ1-5; D is undetermined. Germline values: CDR1 LNHNV, CDR2 YYDKDF (reference sequence). The ends were cut back, 3 bases at V and 6 bases at J, with 9 bases in the middle. This CDR3 comprises 13 residues. This CDR3 is CATSSVGSQPQHF. The CDR3 DNA reads as TGTGCCACCAGCAGTGTAGGGAGTCAGCCCCAGCATTTT.

The chain joins TRBV11-2 to TRBJ2-7; D is uncertain. V lost 7 bases to trimming and J lost 4 bases, with 11 bases between them. In germline, CDR1 is SGHAT, CDR2 FQNNGV. There are 12 residues in the CDR3. CDR3 DNA sequence: TGTGCCAGCACGCCGGTGGTATACGAGCAGTACTTC. Protein sequence: CASTPVVYEQYF.

The chain uses TRBV9 and TRBJ2-5, with D possibly being TRBD1 (5 bases). This CDR3 comprises 15 residues. Trimming removed 3 bases from V and 4 bases from J, with 16 bases in between. The germline gives CDR1 SGDLS, CDR2 YYNGEE. CDR3 DNA: TGTGCCAGCAGCGCTTTCGTGGACACCTCAGAGACCCAGTACTTC. Translation gives CASSAFVDTSETQYF. Full variable domain (remainder filled in from reference TRBV9 and TRBJ2-5): DSGVTQTPKHLITATGQRVTLRCSPRSGDLSVYWYQQSLDQGLQFLIQYYNGEERAKGNILERFSAQQFPDLHSELNLSSLELGDSALYFCASSAFVDTSETQYFGPGTRLLVL.

This chain links TRBV7-2 with TRBJ1-5; the D is unclear. CDR3 size: 13 residues. V was shortened by 1 base and J by 4 bases, with 5 bases between the two germline ends. Germline lookup yields CDR1 SGHTA and CDR2 FQGNSA. The CDR3 nucleotides are TGTGCCAGCAGCTTAGGTCCTAATCAGCCCCAGCATTTT. It encodes CASSLGPNQPQHF. Variable domain in full (rest from reference TRBV7-2 and TRBJ1-5): GAGVSQSPSNKVTEKGKDVELRCDPISGHTALYWYRQSLGQGLEFLIYFQGNSAPDKSGLPSDRFSAERTGGSVSTLTIQRTQQEDSAVYLCASSLGPNQPQHFGDGTRLSIL.

In DNA, the CDR3 is TGTGCCAGCAGCCCCGTTAGCGGGAGGGACAATGAGCAGTTCTTC. Its translation is CASSPVSGRDNEQFF. The chain links TRBV28 to TRBJ2-1, with 11 bases matching TRBD2. This CDR3 region has 15 residues. The germline gives CDR1 MDHEN, CDR2 SYDVKM. The V and J ends lost 6 bases and 5 bases, in that order; junction bases with no gene match: 6. The variable domain in full, with the rest retrieved from reference TRBV28 and TRBJ2-1, is DVKVTQSSRYLVKRTGEKVFLECVQDMDHENMFWYRQDPGLGLRLIYFSYDVKMKEKGDIPEGYSVSREKKERFSLILESASTNQTSMYLCASSPVSGRDNEQFFGPGTRLTVL.

The J gene is TRBJ2-3, the V gene TRBV4-1; D is perhaps TRBD2 (8 bases). CDR1 is MGHRA and CDR2 is YSYEKL in the germline V gene. V lost 1 base and J 10 bases, leaving 21 bases between the germline ends. The CDR3 has 16 residues. CDR3 coding DNA: TGCGCCAGCAGCCAAGCCTTTAGCGGGGCCCAGGGGGCGCAGTATTTT. Its protein product is CASSQAFSGAQGAQYF.

This chain uses TRBV2 with TRBJ1-5, with D uncertain. V lost 6 bases to trimming and J lost 6 bases, with 12 bases between them. Germline CDR1 and CDR2: SNHLY and FYNNEI. The CDR3 extends over 13 amino acids. CDR3 residues: CASSPMRIQPQHF. The CDR3 DNA sequence: TGTGCCAGCAGCCCCATGAGGATTCAGCCCCAGCATTTT. Using reference TRBV2 and TRBJ1-5 for the parts outside the CDR3, the full variable domain is EPEVTQTPSHQVTQMGQEVILRCVPISNHLYFYWYRQILGQKVEFLVSFYNNEISEKSEIFDDQFSVERPDGSNFTLKIRSTKLEDSAMYFCASSPMRIQPQHFGDGTRLSIL.

The V and J genes are TRBV9 and TRBJ2-2; tentative D call: TRBD2 (6 bases). CDR3 length: 16 residues. CDR1 SGDLS and CDR2 YYNGEE come from the germline V gene. Trimming removed 0 bases from V and 1 base from J, with 10 bases in between. The chain's CDR3 is CASSVGISGNTGELFF. The CDR3 region has the DNA TGTGCCAGCAGCGTAGGAATTAGCGGGAACACCGGGGAGCTGTTTTTT.

The chain uses TRBV30 and TRBJ2-2; D gene uncertain. The CDR3 covers 11 residues. Germline CDR1 reads GTSNPN; CDR2 reads SVGIG (reference sequence). Trimming shortened V by 7 bases and J by 3 bases, and 6 bases separated the two germline ends. For the CDR3, the DNA is TGTGCCTCTCGTCACACCGGGGAGCTGTTTTTT. Translating gives CASRHTGELFF. Together with reference TRBV30 and TRBJ2-2, the CDR3 gives the full variable domain: SQTIHQWPATLVQPVGSPLSLECTVEGTSNPNLYWYRQAAGRGLQLLFYSVGIGQISSEVPQNLSASRPQDRQFILSSKKLLLSDSGFYLCASRHTGELFFGEGSRLTVL.

The chain has TRBV5-1 and TRBJ2-2; D not resolved. This CDR3 is built from 15 residues. Deletions cut 4 bases from V and 5 bases from J, with 15 bases between. Germline loops: CDR1 SGHRS, CDR2 YFSETQ. CDR3: CASSPGPRNTGELFF. The CDR3 DNA sequence: TGCGCCAGCAGCCCTGGGCCCCGAAATACCGGGGAGCTGTTTTTT.

The rearrangement links TRBV19 to TRBJ1-4, with TRBD1 matching 7 bases. This CDR3 contains 12 residues. The germline V gene encodes CDR1 LNHDA and CDR2 SQIVND (reference sequence). Unmatched junction bases numbered 0, after V lost 4 bases and J lost 7 bases. The DNA of the CDR3 is TGTGCCAGTAGTAGACAGGGTGAAAAACTGTTTTTT. Translating it yields CASSRQGEKLFF.

The chain combines TRBV9 with TRBJ1-6, with unresolved D. Germline loops: CDR1 SGDLS, CDR2 YYNGEE. The V gene lost 0 bases and the J gene lost 5 bases, with 6 bases spanning the gap. This CDR3 has 14 residues. CDR3: CASSVGLDNSPLHF. The CDR3, as DNA: TGTGCCAGCAGCGTAGGACTGGATAATTCACCCCTCCACTTT. Using reference TRBV9 and TRBJ1-6 for the parts outside the CDR3, the full variable domain is DSGVTQTPKHLITATGQRVTLRCSPRSGDLSVYWYQQSLDQGLQFLIQYYNGEERAKGNILERFSAQQFPDLHSELNLSSLELGDSALYFCASSVGLDNSPLHFGNGTRLTVT.

The genes are TRBV7-8 and TRBJ2-5, with 7 positions matching TRBD1. CDR3 length: 17 residues. Germline V gene lookup returns CDR1 SGHVS and CDR2 FQNEAQ. V shed 1 base and J 5 bases; nucleotides not matched to a gene: 13. Here the CDR3 reads CASSLGQGVVGRETQYF. CDR3 nucleotides: TGTGCCAGCAGCTTAGGGCAGGGGGTGGTGGGACGGGAGACCCAGTACTTC.

The chain employs TRBV2 and TRBJ1-2, with D hard to call. Trimming removed 6 bases from V and 0 bases from J, with 11 bases in between. This CDR3 is 14 amino acids long. Germline V gene data show CDR1 as SNHLY and CDR2 as FYNNEI. In DNA form, the CDR3 reads TGTGCCAGCAGGTCCGGGGTACCTAACTATGGCTACACCTTC. The encoded protein is CASRSGVPNYGYTF.

This chain connects TRBV6-5 to TRBJ2-2, with 7 bases fitting TRBD1. Looked up from germline, CDR1 is MNHEY and CDR2 is SVGAGI. J lost 1 base, V lost 7 bases, and 6 bases had no gene match. CDR3 length: 15 residues. The CDR3 nucleotides are TGTGCCAGCACCCCCGGGACAGTGAACACCGGGGAGCTGTTTTTT. This sequence encodes CASTPGTVNTGELFF.

V usage is TRBV7-3 and J usage is TRBJ1-5; D gene ambiguous. Germline CDR1 SGHTA, CDR2 FQGTGA. Between the trimmed V and J ends, which lost 4 bases and 0 bases, there was a span of 13 bases. The CDR3 contains 16 residues. The CDR3 region has the DNA TGTGCCAGCAGCTCAAACCCTAAGTATAGCAATCAGCCCCAGCATTTT. This gives the protein CASSSNPKYSNQPQHF.

The chain has TRBV4-1 and TRBJ1-5; no reliable D call. Germline V gene lookup returns CDR1 MGHRA and CDR2 YSYEKL. This CDR3 spans 20 amino acids. The V end was cut by 0 bases, the J end by 2 bases, with 23 bases between. CDR3 in DNA: TGCGCCAGCAGCCAAGATTTCGGGGAGGTTTTGGATAGTCGCAATCAGCCCCAGCATTTT. This encodes CASSQDFGEVLDSRNQPQHF.